This T cell receptor beta chain emerged from a study of identical twins. Points from the study as a whole: The presence of invariant MAIT and iNKT cells could partly confound analyses of zero-insertion sequences.

Template switching created a universal primer site, and the cDNA included unique molecular identifiers. Each CDR3 protein gets one entry after TCRdb re-called the 5' RACE reads with MiXCR. In the table there are more than 350,000 distinct CDR3 sequences, 7% to 9.5% of which are singletons. Each donor was a healthy Caucasian. There are a few counts of this clonotype. As yet, its antigen is unknown. Germline CDR1 is SGHTA and CDR2 is FQGTGA. Trimming removed 5 bases from V and 8 bases from J; junction bases left unmatched: 4. The CDR3 loop spans 13 amino acids. The chain employs TRBV7-3 and TRBJ2-1, with TRBD1 matching over 9 bases. This clonotype originated in a woman aged 45-60 years in good health. The specimen was naive T cells sorted from blood. The CDR3 region is CASSPGTGYEQFF. CDR3 DNA sequence: TGTGCCAGCAGCCCAGGGACAGGGTATGAGCAGTTCTTC.